This T cell receptor (beta chain) originates from a study of Ad26.COV2.S vaccination and SARS-CoV-2 variants (dated by TCRdb to the early 2020s). In terms of the full investigation: Vaccine-arm donors were drawn from COV1001, a multicentre, randomized, double-blind, placebo-controlled phase I-IIa trial of Ad26.COV2.S in healthy adults. The TCR-sequenced set comprised around 30 samples: 19 Ad26.COV2.S vaccine recipients, 5 placebo recipients and 8 SARS-CoV-2 convalescent individuals. Trial participants were randomized into five groups of five: low-dose or high-dose Ad26.COV2.S given once or twice, or placebo on both occasions. Dosing of Ad26.COV2.S was intramuscular, at either 5x10^10 or 1x10^11 viral particles, delivered as one shot or as two shots spaced 56 days apart. Blinding of investigators to trial group allocation was maintained during experiments and outcome assessment. The specificity and breadth of SARS-CoV-2-reactive T cell receptors after Ad26.COV2.S vaccination were assessed by TCRbeta repertoire sequencing. What the research found in general, with its limitations: Higher spike-specific TCR breadth was observed in Ad26.COV2.S recipients than in placebo recipients (P = 0.0014). After vaccination, substantial breadth of spike-specific CD8+ and CD4+ T cell responses was reported. The study was not powered to compare responses between vaccine doses or regimens. Non-spike TCR breadth was comparable between vaccine and placebo recipients, consistent with the vaccine containing only spike. The authors noted that total T cell responses may have been underestimated by the TCR breadth and depth analyses.

TCRbeta CDR3 regions were sequenced with the immunoSEQ Assay. After extraction, genomic DNA underwent amplification by bias-controlled multiplex PCR, followed by high-throughput sequencing. Concerning the study's data processing: To quantify the absolute abundance of every unique TCRbeta CDR3 region, sequences were collapsed and filtered. T cell fraction was estimated by normalization of TCRbeta template counts to usable DNA, with usable DNA being measured through amplification of reference genes present in all nucleated cells. Repertoire TCRs were annotated as SARS-CoV-2-specific when V gene, CDR3 amino acid sequence and J gene were exactly matched to a known reactive TCR set. The reference SARS-CoV-2 TCR set came from MIRA and was filtered for enrichment in COVID-19-positive ImmuneCODE repertoires, removing public or cross-reactive TCRs. Using the MIRA antigens, annotated TCRs were further analysed by specific ORF or by position within an ORF. Breadth was defined as annotated unique rearrangements over total unique productive rearrangements; depth was the summed frequency of those rearrangements. Group comparisons of TCR breadth used two-sided Wilcoxon rank-sum tests. TCRdb obtained this table from immuneACCESS and retained in-frame rearrangements with V and J assigned. These tables miss some clones; where compared with another copy, unresolved V genes account for less than half of the shortfall, and the remainder is unexplained. Clone size and V and J calls were adopted from that table, with D and trimming inferred from the DNA. This sample comprises around 400,000 clones, about 80% of them detected only once. The top ten hold just under 7.5% of the sample.

The treatment or condition label corresponds to: about 20 received Ad26.COV2.S at low or high dose, single or two shots; roughly 5 received placebo; per-sample allocation not given. Repertoires of vaccine and placebo recipients were sequenced from samples taken on day 63 after the first injection. Cohort 1b enrolled roughly 25 adults aged 18-55 years at a single site in Boston, USA, between 29 July and 7 August 2020. Ad26.COV2.S was a replication-incompetent adenovirus type 26 vector expressing a prefusion-stabilized SARS-CoV-2 spike protein from the original Wuhan strain. Deletion took 1 base off V and 1 base off J, with a span of 8 bases between the germline ends. CDR1 LNHDA and CDR2 SQIVND were looked up in the germline V gene (reference sequence). From its cysteine to its phenylalanine, the CDR3 spans 15 amino acids. The entry retains the CDR3 DNA only, 45 bases that are in frame from base 1.

The sample holds a few counts of this clone. This receptor's antigen is unknown. No per-base quality is available; no much larger clone lies one base away. The specimen comprised peripheral blood, sampled in a trial of Ad26.COV2.S vaccine versus placebo. This sequence originates from a person aged 18-65 years who received the Ad26.COV2.S COVID-19 vaccine or a placebo. The sequence joins TRBV19 to TRBJ1-5, with the identity of the D gene unclear. The nucleotide sequence is TGTGCCAGTAGTATAGTGGGTGAGAGCAATCAGCCCCAGCATTTT. It translates as CASSIVGESNQPQHF.